Shown below are 7 T cell receptor beta chains from a single sample sequenced in a study of blood T cell repertoires in COVID-19. Only in-frame clones appear in the TCRdb table, and some are missing; sequencing was by immunoSEQ multiplex PCR. The sample holds around 19,000 clones, around 74% seen once. Sequencing was carried out using peripheral blood. All receptors come from an elderly man with acute or convalescent COVID-19.

The V call is TRBV19, the J call TRBJ2-7; 9 bases are a match to TRBD1. Germline V gene sequence: CDR1 LNHDA, CDR2 SQIVND (reference sequence). With 3 bases clipped from V and 0 bases from J, the junction kept 3 bases outside the gene matches. This CDR3 has 15 amino acids. Here the CDR3 reads CASSIWTGVSYEQYF. In nucleotides, the CDR3 is TGTGCCAGTAGTATCTGGACAGGGGTCTCCTACGAGCAGTACTTC.

A single count supports this clone. This chain uses TRBV5-4 with TRBJ1-2; 9 bases agree with TRBD1. The CDR3 contains 17 residues. Germline V gives CDR1 SGHNT, CDR2 YYREEE (reference sequence). The J segment lost 14 bases and the V segment lost 4 bases, leaving 24 bases of the junction unmatched. The DNA of the CDR3 is TGTGCCAGCAGCCAAGAAAACACTAGGACAGGGGTGTCAAGAGGTACCTTC. It translates to CASSQENTRTGVSRGTF. The full variable domain, rest sourced from reference TRBV5-4 and TRBJ1-2, is ETGVTQSPTHLIKTRGQQVTLRCSSQSGHNTVSWYQQALGQGPQFIFQYYREEENGRGNFPPRFSGLQFPNYSSELNVNALELDDSALYLCASSQENTRTGVSRGTFGSGTRLTVV.

V gene TRBV28 combines with J gene TRBJ2-1, with a tentative D call TRBD1 (5 bases). Germline lookup yields CDR1 MDHEN and CDR2 SYDVKM. The CDR3 extends over 15 amino acids. Trimming took off 4 bases at V and 2 bases at J, with 12 bases between the two ends. In nucleotides, the CDR3 is TGTGCCAGCAGTTCTCGGACACAGACCTACAATGAGCAGTTCTTC. Its protein is CASSSRTQTYNEQFF.

The V gene is TRBV4-2, the J gene TRBJ2-7, with D possibly TRBD2 on 7 matching bases. Trimming removed 2 bases at V and 0 bases at J, with 14 bases between. The CDR3 runs to 16 residues. Germline-derived CDR1 and CDR2 are LGHNA and YNFKEQ. CDR3 DNA: TGTGCCAGCAGCCAACCCCTTAGGGGGGGCTCCTACGAGCAGTACTTC. It yields the protein CASSQPLRGGSYEQYF.

The chain uses TRBV27 and TRBJ2-1; 11 bases are a match to TRBD1. Germline V gene sequence: CDR1 MNHEY, CDR2 SMNVEV (reference sequence). The ends lost 5 bases at V and 7 bases at J; junction bases unmatched: 7. The CDR3 extends over 15 amino acids. The chain's CDR3 is CASSAWTGGVNEQFF. The DNA for the CDR3 is TGTGCCAGCAGTGCCTGGACAGGGGGCGTAAATGAGCAGTTCTTC.

The gene calls are TRBV4-3 and TRBJ1-1; D perhaps matches TRBD1 (5 bases). The ends were cut back, 0 bases at V and 6 bases at J, with 17 bases in the middle. Germline-derived CDR1 and CDR2 are LGHNA and YSLEER. This CDR3 comprises 16 residues. CDR3 region: CASSQDRGPGFAEAFF. Here the CDR3 DNA reads TGCGCCAGCAGCCAAGATAGGGGCCCCGGGTTCGCTGAAGCTTTCTTT.

The chain has TRBV5-6 and TRBJ1-1; 9 bases agree with TRBD1. Germline V gives CDR1 SGHDT, CDR2 YYEEEE. J lost 3 bases, V lost 1 base, and 1 base had no gene match. The CDR3 is 14 amino acids. CDR3 nucleotides: TGTGCCAGCAGCTTGTGGGACAGGGACACTGAAGCTTTCTTT. It is translated as CASSLWDRDTEAFF.